The next 7 T cell receptor beta chains were all read from a single sample in a study of cytomegalovirus exposure and HLA in healthy donors. PCR employed 60 Vbeta and 13 Jbeta primers. Profiled with immunoSEQ multiplex PCR; TCRdb holds only in-frame clones, not every one. The repertoire holds some 170,000 clones, with just under 80% as singletons. The material sequenced was PBMCs. These receptors came from a female donor in good health and CMV-seronegative.

The CDR3 region is CASSRTGTGDTEAFF. DNA of the CDR3: TGTGCCAGCAGCCGAACTGGGACAGGGGACACTGAAGCTTTCTTT. This chain joins TRBV11-1 and TRBJ1-1; 10 bases match TRBD1. Germline V gene data show CDR1 as SGHAT and CDR2 as FQDESV (reference sequence). The CDR3 consists of 15 residues. V lost 5 bases and J lost 3; bases outside the gene matches: 6.

The chain combines TRBV13 with TRBJ1-2, with 11 nucleotides matching TRBD1. The CDR3 contains 14 residues. Germline CDR1 is PRHDT and CDR2 is FYEKMQ (reference sequence). The trim removed 5 bases at V and 6 bases at J, leaving 5 bases unmatched. The CDR3 sequence is CASSRRDRGNGYTF. In DNA, the CDR3 is TGTGCCAGCAGCCGACGGGACAGGGGGAATGGCTACACCTTC. The whole variable domain, filled in from reference TRBV13 and TRBJ1-2, reads AAGVIQSPRHLIKEKRETATLKCYPIPRHDTVYWYQQGPGQDPQFLISFYEKMQSDKGSIPDRFSAQQFSDYHSELNMSSLELGDSALYFCASSRRDRGNGYTFGSGTRLTVV.

The chain is built from TRBV19 and TRBJ2-7, with a tentative D call TRBD1 (5 bases). The CDR3 consists of 15 residues. Germline assignment: CDR1 LNHDA and CDR2 SQIVND (reference sequence). The V gene lost 3 bases and the J gene lost 4 bases, with 16 bases spanning the gap. CDR3 coding DNA: TGTGCCAGTAGTATTAGTTCCATGGGGCTATACGAGCAGTACTTC. Translating gives CASSISSMGLYEQYF.

The rearrangement links TRBV10-2 to TRBJ1-2; unclear D gene. Germline V lookup: CDR1 WSHSY, CDR2 SAAADI. The V gene lost 4 bases and the J gene lost 5 bases, with 14 bases spanning the gap. The CDR3 length is 14 residues. CDR3 protein: CASSAVASLYGYTF. DNA for the CDR3: TGCGCCAGCAGTGCGGTCGCATCTCTTTATGGCTACACCTTC.

About this clone itself: The junction does not match germline at one end; this may be a read error. The rearrangement joins TRBV7-9 to TRBJ1-1; D perhaps matches TRBD1 (5 bases). The CDR3 runs 14 residues. The germline V gene has CDR1 SEHNR and CDR2 FQNEAQ (reference sequence). DNA of the CDR3: TGTTCCAGCAGTTTAGGGTGGGGGGAACCTGAAGCTTTCTTT. As protein: CSSSLGWGEPEAFF.

The chain combines TRBV29-1 with TRBJ1-1; no definite D call. CDR1 SQVTM and CDR2 ANQGSEA come from the germline V gene. The CDR3 is 11 amino acids. Trimming cost V 1 base and J 8 bases, with 8 bases left between them. This chain's CDR3 is CSVEGSREAFF. DNA of the CDR3: TGCAGCGTTGAAGGAAGCAGGGAAGCTTTCTTT.

CDR3 in DNA: TGTGCCAGCACTGGACAGACCTCAGGAGAGACCCAGTACTTC. It specifies CASTGQTSGETQYF. The chain uses TRBV7-2 and TRBJ2-5; the D gene is possibly TRBD1 (6 bases). The CDR3 covers 14 residues. Germline CDR1 reads SGHTA; CDR2 reads FQGNSA. V dropped 7 bases and J dropped 4 bases, with 16 bases sitting between them.